This TCR beta chain was sequenced in a study of blood T cell repertoires in COVID-19. Study information: Some COVID-19 samples were acute and others convalescent; all came from the United States, Italy and Spain. T cells, B-cell-depleted T cells, or PBMCs supplied cDNA or gDNA.

Original handling: Nucleated cell counts were estimated from reference gene primer amplification. Clones were read by immunoSEQ multiplex PCR, and TCRdb kept only the in-frame ones, dropping some. V, J and clone size reflect that table, while D and trimming were determined from the DNA. The data hold about 41,000 clones, with around 81% observed a single time. From germline, CDR1 is KGHSH and CDR2 LQKENI. The CDR3 runs 16 residues. The trim removed 5 bases at V and 1 base at J, leaving 8 bases unmatched. This TCR was recovered from a woman older than 75 with acute or convalescent COVID-19. The sequencing sample was made of peripheral blood. The chain uses TRBV18 and TRBJ1-5; 7 positions agree with TRBD1. In nucleotides, the CDR3 is TGTGCCAGCTCATCGTCCGGGACAGCGAGCAATCAGCCCCAGCATTTT. It codes for CASSSSGTASNQPQHF.